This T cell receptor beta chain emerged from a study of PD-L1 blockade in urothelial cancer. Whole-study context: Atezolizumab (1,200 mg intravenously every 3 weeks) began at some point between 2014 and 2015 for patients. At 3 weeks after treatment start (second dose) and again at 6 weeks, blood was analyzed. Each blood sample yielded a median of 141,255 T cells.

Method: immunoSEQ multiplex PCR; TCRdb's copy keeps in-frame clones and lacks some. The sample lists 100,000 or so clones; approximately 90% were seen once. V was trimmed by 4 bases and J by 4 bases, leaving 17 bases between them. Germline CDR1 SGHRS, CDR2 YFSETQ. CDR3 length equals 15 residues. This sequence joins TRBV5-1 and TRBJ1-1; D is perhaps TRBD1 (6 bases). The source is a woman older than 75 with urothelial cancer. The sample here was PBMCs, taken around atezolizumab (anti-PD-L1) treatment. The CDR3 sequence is CASSRNRAHGTEAFF. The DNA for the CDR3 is TGCGCCAGCAGCCGAAACAGGGCCCATGGCACTGAAGCTTTCTTT.